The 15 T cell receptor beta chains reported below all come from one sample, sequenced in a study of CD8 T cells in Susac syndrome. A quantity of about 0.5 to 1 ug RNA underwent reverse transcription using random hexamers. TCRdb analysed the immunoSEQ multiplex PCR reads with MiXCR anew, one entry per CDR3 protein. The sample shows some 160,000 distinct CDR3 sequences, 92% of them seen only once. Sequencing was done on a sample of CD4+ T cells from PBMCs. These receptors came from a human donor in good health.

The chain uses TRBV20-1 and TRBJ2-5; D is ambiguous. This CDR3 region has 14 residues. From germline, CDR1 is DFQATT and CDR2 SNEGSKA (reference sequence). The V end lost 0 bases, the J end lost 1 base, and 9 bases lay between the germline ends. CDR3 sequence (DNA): TGCAGTGCTAGAGATTCAAGCCGCCAAGAGACCCAGTACTTC. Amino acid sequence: CSARDSSRQETQYF.

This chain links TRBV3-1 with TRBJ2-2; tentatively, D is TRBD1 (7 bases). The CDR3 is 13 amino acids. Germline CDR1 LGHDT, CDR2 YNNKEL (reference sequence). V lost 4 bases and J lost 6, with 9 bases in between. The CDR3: CASSRRGAGELFF. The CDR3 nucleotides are TGTGCCAGCAGCCGCAGGGGGGCCGGGGAGCTGTTTTTT.

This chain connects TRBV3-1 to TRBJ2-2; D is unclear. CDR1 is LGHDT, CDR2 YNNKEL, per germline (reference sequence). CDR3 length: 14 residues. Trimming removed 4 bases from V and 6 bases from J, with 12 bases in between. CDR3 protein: CASSPFLTPGELFF. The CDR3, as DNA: TGTGCCAGCAGCCCCTTCCTTACCCCCGGGGAGCTGTTTTTT.

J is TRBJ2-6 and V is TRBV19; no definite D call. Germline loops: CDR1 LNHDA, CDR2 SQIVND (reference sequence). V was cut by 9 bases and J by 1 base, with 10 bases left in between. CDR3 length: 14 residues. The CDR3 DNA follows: TGTGCCAGCCACCTGAGTTCTGGGGCCAACGTCCTGACTTTC. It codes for CASHLSSGANVLTF.

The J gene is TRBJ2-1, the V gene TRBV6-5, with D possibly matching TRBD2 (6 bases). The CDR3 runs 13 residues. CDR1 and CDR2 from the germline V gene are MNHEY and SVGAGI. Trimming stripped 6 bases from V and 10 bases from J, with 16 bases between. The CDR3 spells CASSRSTSNEQFF. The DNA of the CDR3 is TGTGCCAGCAGCCGCTCGACTAGTAACGAGCAGTTCTTC.

CDR3 DNA: TGCGCCAGCAGCTTGGGTTCCGTTGATAGCACGGAGACCCAGTACTTC. It specifies CASSLGSVDSTETQYF. This chain connects TRBV5-1 to TRBJ2-5; D not resolved. This CDR3 contains 16 residues. The germline gives CDR1 SGHRS, CDR2 YFSETQ. Trimming took 0 bases from V and 5 from J, leaving 17 bases between them.

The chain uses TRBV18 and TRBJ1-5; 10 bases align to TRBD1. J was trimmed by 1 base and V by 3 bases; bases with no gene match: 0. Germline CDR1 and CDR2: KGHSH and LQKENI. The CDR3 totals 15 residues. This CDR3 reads CASSPDRGSNQPQHF. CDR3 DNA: TGTGCCAGCTCACCGGACAGGGGGAGCAATCAGCCCCAGCATTTT.

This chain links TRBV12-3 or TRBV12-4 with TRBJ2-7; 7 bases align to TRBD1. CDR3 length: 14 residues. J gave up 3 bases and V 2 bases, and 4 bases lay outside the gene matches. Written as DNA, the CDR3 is TGTGCCAGCAGTTTATCGGGACAGAGCTACGAGCAGTACTTC. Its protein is CASSLSGQSYEQYF.

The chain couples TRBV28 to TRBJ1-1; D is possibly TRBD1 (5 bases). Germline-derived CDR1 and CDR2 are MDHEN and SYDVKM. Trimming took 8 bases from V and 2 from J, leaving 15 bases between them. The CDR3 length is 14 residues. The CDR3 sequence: CASRGARLNTEAFF. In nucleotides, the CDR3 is TGTGCCAGCCGCGGGGCGAGACTTAACACTGAAGCTTTCTTT.

The DNA of the CDR3 is TGTGCCAGCAGCGCCACAGGGGGCGGTGGGGCCAACGTCCTGACTTTC. Translating it yields CASSATGGGGANVLTF. The V gene is TRBV9, the J gene TRBJ2-6; 9 nucleotides agree with TRBD1. Germline loops: CDR1 SGDLS, CDR2 YYNGEE. The CDR3 runs to 16 residues. V trimming: 3 bases; J trimming: 3 bases; junction bases outside the gene matches: 4.

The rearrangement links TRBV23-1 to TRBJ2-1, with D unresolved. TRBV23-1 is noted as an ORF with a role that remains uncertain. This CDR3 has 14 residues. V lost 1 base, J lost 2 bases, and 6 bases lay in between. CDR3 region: CASSQYGTYNEQFF. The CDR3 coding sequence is TGCGCCAGCAGTCAATACGGTACCTACAATGAGCAGTTCTTC.

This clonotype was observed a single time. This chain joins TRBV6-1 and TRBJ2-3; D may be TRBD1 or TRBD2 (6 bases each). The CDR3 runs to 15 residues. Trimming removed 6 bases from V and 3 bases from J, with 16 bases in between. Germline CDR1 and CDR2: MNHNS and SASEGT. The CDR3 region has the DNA TGTGCCAGCAGCTTCCTCGGGGGCGGGACAGATACGCAGTATTTT. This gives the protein CASSFLGGGTDTQYF.

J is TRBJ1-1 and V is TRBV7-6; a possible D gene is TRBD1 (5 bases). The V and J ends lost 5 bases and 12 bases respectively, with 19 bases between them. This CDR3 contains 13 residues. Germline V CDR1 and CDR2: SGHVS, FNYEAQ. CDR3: CASSPQGYELPFF. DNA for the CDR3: TGTGCCAGCAGCCCGCAGGGCTATGAGCTTCCTTTCTTT.

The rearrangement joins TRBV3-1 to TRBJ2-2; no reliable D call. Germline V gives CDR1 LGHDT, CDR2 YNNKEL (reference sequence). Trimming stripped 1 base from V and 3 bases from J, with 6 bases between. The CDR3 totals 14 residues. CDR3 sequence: CASSQGWDTGELFF. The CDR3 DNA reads TGTGCCAGCAGCCAAGGATGGGACACCGGGGAGCTGTTTTTT. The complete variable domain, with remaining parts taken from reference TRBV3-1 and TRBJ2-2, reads DTAVSQTPKYLVTQMGNDKSIKCEQNLGHDTMYWYKQDSKKFLKIMFSYNNKELIINETVPNRFSPKSPDKAHLNLHINSLELGDSAVYFCASSQGWDTGELFFGEGSRLTVL.

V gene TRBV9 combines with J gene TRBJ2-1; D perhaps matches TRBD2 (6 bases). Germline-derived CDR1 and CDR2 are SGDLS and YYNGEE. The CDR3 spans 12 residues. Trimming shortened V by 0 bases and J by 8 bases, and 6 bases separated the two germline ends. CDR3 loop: CASSVGGDEQFF. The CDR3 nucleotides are TGTGCCAGCAGCGTAGGGGGGGATGAGCAGTTCTTC.